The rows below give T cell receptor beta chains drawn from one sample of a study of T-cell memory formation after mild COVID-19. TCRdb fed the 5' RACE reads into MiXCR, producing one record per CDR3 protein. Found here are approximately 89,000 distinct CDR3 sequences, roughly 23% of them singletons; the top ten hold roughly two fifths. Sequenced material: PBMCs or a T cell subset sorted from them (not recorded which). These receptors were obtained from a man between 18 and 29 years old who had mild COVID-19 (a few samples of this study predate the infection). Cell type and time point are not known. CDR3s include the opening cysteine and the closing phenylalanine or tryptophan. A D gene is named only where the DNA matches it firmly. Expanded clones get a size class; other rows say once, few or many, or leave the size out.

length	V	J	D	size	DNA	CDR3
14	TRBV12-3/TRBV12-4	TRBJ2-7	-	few	TGTGCCAGCAGATCAAGGGACGGTGGGTACGAGCAGTACTTC	CASRSRDGGYEQYF
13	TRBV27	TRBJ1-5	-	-	TGTGCCAGCAGTCTGACAGAGAATCAGCCCCAGCATTTT	CASSLTENQPQHF
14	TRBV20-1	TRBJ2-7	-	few	TGCAGTGCTAGACTGGACTATCGCTCCTACGAGCAGTACTTC	CSARLDYRSYEQYF
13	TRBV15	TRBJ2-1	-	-	TGTGCCACCAGCAGAGTTCCATACAATGAGCAGTTCTTC	CATSRVPYNEQFF
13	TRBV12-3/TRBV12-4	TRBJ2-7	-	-	TGTGCCAGCAGTTGGACAGCCTCCTACGAGCAGTACTTC	CASSWTASYEQYF
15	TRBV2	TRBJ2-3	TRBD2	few	TGTGCCAGCAGAGCCTTCGGCGGGGGAGTGGATACGCAGTATTTT	CASRAFGGGVDTQYF
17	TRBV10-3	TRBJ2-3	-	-	TGTGCCATCAGTGAGTCGTTTCACGGGGGCAGCACAGATACGCAGTATTTT	CAISESFHGGSTDTQYF
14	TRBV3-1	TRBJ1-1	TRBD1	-	TGTGCCAGCAGTTCAGGGGGAATGAACACTGAAGCTTTCTTT	CASSSGGMNTEAFF
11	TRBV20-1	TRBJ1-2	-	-	TGCAGTGCTAGAGGGTCCGACGGCTACACCTTC	CSARGSDGYTF
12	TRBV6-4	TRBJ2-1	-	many	TGTGCCAGCAGTGACAGGGATAATGAGCAGTTCTTC	CASSDRDNEQFF
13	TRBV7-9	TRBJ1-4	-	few	TGTGCCAGCAGTTCCCATTCACAGGGAAAACTGTTTTTT	CASSSHSQGKLFF
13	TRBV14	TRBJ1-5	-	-	TGTGCCAGCAGCCAACCAGGTGATCAGCCCCAGCATTTT	CASSQPGDQPQHF
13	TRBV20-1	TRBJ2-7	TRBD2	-	TGCAGTGCCCGCGGCCGGGGGGGCTACGAGCAGTACTTC	CSARGRGGYEQYF
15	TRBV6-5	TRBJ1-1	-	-	TGTGCCAGCAGTTCCGGGCCGACATTGGGACAAGGGGCTTTCTTT	CASSSGPTLGQGAFF
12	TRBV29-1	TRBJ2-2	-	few	TGCAGCGGAAGGGGAGCCGCCGGGGAGCTGTTTTTT	CSGRGAAGELFF
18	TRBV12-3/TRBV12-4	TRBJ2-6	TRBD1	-	TGTGCCAGCAGTTACGCACAGGGGTACGGCTCTGGGGCCAACGTCCTGACTTTC	CASSYAQGYGSGANVLTF
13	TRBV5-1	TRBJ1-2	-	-	TGCGCCAGCAGCTTGTCCTCCAACTATGGCTACACCTTC	CASSLSSNYGYTF
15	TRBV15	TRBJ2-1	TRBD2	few	TGTGCCACCCCCAAACCCGGGACTAGCGGCGGTGAGCAGTTCTTC	CATPKPGTSGGEQFF
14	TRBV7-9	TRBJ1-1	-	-	TGTGCCAGCAGCGCCGCAGGGGCTGGTACTGAAGCTTTCTTT	CASSAAGAGTEAFF
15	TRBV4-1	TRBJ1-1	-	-	TGCGCCAGCAGCCGTATAGGGGAGGCGGACACTGAAGCTTTCTTT	CASSRIGEADTEAFF
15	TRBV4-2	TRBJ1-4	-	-	TGTGCCAGCAGCCAATCGGATGGGGCCGGTGAAAAACTGTTTTTT	CASSQSDGAGEKLFF
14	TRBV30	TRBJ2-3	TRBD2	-	TGTGCCTGGAGCCGAGCGGGGAGCACAGATACGCAGTATTTT	CAWSRAGSTDTQYF
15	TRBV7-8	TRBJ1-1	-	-	TGTGCCAGCAGCTTAGCGCCGGGGGTGAACACTGAAGCTTTCTTT	CASSLAPGVNTEAFF
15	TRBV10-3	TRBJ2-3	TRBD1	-	TGTGCCATCAGTGGAACAGGGGGAAGCACAGATACGCAGTATTTT	CAISGTGGSTDTQYF
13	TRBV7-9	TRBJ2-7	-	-	TGTGCCAGCAGCTTAATCCAGGGATACGAGCAGTACTTC	CASSLIQGYEQYF
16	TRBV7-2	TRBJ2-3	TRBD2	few	TGTGCCAGCAGCCCCTTCCTAGCGGGGGGGTTGGATACGCAGTATTTT	CASSPFLAGGLDTQYF
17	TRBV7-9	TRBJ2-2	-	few	TGTGCCAGCAGCCTCCAAGTAGCCCCTGCGAACACCGGGGAGCTGTTTTTT	CASSLQVAPANTGELFF
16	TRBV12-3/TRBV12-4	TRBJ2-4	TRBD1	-	TGTGCCAGCAGTCCCTGGACAGGGGATGCCAAAAACATTCAGTACTTC	CASSPWTGDAKNIQYF
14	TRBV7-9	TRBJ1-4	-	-	TGTGCCAGCAGCTACAGGGTTCTTGGGGAAAAACTGTTTTTT	CASSYRVLGEKLFF
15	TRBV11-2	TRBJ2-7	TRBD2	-	TGTGCCAGCAGCATCAGGACTAGCAGCTCCTACGAGCAGTACTTC	CASSIRTSSSYEQYF
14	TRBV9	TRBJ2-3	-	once	TGTGCCAGCAGCGGTAGCGGACTCACAGATACGCAGTATTTT	CASSGSGLTDTQYF
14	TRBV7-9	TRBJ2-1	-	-	TGTGCCAGCAGCTTACTGGAATCCTACAATGAGCAGTTCTTC	CASSLLESYNEQFF
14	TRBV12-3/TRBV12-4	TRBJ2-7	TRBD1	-	TGTGCCAGCAGGAGAACAGGGGGCGGGTACGAGCAGTACTTC	CASRRTGGGYEQYF
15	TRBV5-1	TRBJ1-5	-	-	TGCGCCAGCAGCCGCATCGGGGGGAGCAATCAGCCCCAGCATTTT	CASSRIGGSNQPQHF
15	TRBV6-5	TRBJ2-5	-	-	TGTGCCAGCAGTTACTCATCCGGGTATCCGGAGACCCAGTACTTC	CASSYSSGYPETQYF
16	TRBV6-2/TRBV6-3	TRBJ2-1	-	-	TGTGCCAGCAGTTACCGCACAGAGACCCCCTACAATGAGCAGTTCTTC	CASSYRTETPYNEQFF
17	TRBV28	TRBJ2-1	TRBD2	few	TGTGCCAGCAGTTTCGAGACTAGCGGGGGGCCGTACAATGAGCAGTTCTTC	CASSFETSGGPYNEQFF
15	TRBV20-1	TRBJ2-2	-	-	TGCAGTGCTAGAGATCGAGGGGGGAGGGCCGGGGAGCTGTTTTTT	CSARDRGGRAGELFF
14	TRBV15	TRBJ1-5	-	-	TGTGCCACCAGCAGAGCCAGGGAGAATCAGCCCCAGCATTTT	CATSRARENQPQHF
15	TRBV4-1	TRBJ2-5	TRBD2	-	TGCGCCAGCAGCCAAGATGATGGCGGGGGGGAGACCCAGTACTTC	CASSQDDGGGETQYF
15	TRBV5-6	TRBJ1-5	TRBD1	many	TGTGCCAGCAGCATGGGACAGATTAGCAATCAGCCCCAGCATTTT	CASSMGQISNQPQHF
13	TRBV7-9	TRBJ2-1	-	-	TGTGCCAGCAGCTTACAGATCTACAATGAGCAGTTCTTC	CASSLQIYNEQFF
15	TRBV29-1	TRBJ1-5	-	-	TGCAGCGTCCTCACCGAGGTTCAGGGAAATCAGCCCCAGCATTTT	CSVLTEVQGNQPQHF
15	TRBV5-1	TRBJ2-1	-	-	TGCGCCAGCAGCCAATCAGGGAACTCCTACAATGAGCAGTTCTTC	CASSQSGNSYNEQFF
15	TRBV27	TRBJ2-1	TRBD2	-	TGTGCCAGCAGTACAACTAGCGGGGGGGCTAATGAGCAGTTCTTC	CASSTTSGGANEQFF
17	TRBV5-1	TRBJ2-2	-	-	TGCGCCAGCAGCTTGGGTGAGGGAGCTGAATCCTTCGGGGAGCTGTTTTTT	CASSLGEGAESFGELFF
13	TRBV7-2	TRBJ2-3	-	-	TGTGCCAGCAGCTACGGGACTACAGATACGCAGTATTTT	CASSYGTTDTQYF
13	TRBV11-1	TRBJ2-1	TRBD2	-	TGTGCCAGCAGCGGTTTAGCGGGGGATGAGCAGTTCTTC	CASSGLAGDEQFF
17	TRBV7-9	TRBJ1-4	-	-	TGTGCCAGCAGCACCACTTGGTCCGGGCCCCTTAATGAAAAACTGTTTTTT	CASSTTWSGPLNEKLFF
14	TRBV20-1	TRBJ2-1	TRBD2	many	TGCAGTGCTGACCCGGGACTAGCCCACAATGAGCAGTTCTTC	CSADPGLAHNEQFF
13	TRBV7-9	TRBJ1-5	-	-	TGTGCCAGCTCTCCCGCGGGGGGTCAGCCCCAGCATTTT	CASSPAGGQPQHF